What follows are 27 T cell receptor beta chains derived from one specimen sequenced in a study of shared T cell receptors in the human thymus. This table comes from immunoSEQ multiplex PCR, and its TCRdb copy is limited to in-frame clones, with some not included. The table records about 710,000 clones, approximately 87% of them present only once. These data were also reused for a study on human thymus T cells.

Sequenced input: thymocytes. These receptors all come from a boy less than two years old with a congenital heart defect.

Regarding this clone: The junction departs from the called germline gene at one end, perhaps through a read error. The chain recombines TRBV7-7 with TRBJ2-5; D is undetermined. This CDR3 has 11 residues. The germline gives CDR1 SSHAT, CDR2 FNYEAQ (reference sequence). CDR3 amino acids: CASSFLKTQYF. The CDR3, as DNA: TGTGCTAGCAGCTTTCTAAAGACCCAGTACTTC. Full variable domain (rest looked up from reference TRBV7-7 and TRBJ2-5): GAGVSQSPRYKVTKRGQDVTLRCDPISSHATLYWYQQALGQGPEFLTYFNYEAQPDKSGLPSDRFSAERPEGSISTLTIQRTEQRDSAMYRCASSFLKTQYFGPGTRLLVL.

V gene TRBV6-1 combines with J gene TRBJ2-7, with 13 bases aligning to TRBD2. The CDR3 runs 15 residues. In germline, CDR1 is MNHNS, CDR2 SASEGT. With V trimmed by 6 bases and J by 2 bases, 4 bases remained unmatched. The DNA for the CDR3 is TGTGCCAGCAGGGCTGGACTAGCGGGAGCCTACGAGCAGTACTTC. This sequence encodes CASRAGLAGAYEQYF.

This clone was detected only once. The chain links TRBV6-1 to TRBJ1-5; a possible D gene is TRBD1 (6 bases). The CDR3 length is 14 residues. The V end lost 10 bases, the J end lost 2 bases, and 15 bases lay between the germline ends. The germline V gene has CDR1 MNHNS and CDR2 SASEGT. DNA of the CDR3: TGTGCCATACGACAGGTTCCTGGCAATCAGCCCCAGCATTTT. Encoded protein: CAIRQVPGNQPQHF.

The chain is built from TRBV7-2 and TRBJ1-3; 7 positions match TRBD1. Germline CDR1 SGHTA, CDR2 FQGNSA. V trimming: 4 bases; J trimming: 0 bases; junction bases outside the gene matches: 6. This CDR3 comprises 16 residues. For the CDR3, the DNA is TGTGCCAGCAGCTGGGACAGCCGTATCTCTGGAAACACCATATATTTT. Its translation: CASSWDSRISGNTIYF.

Here the CDR3 reads CASSLGLAGGLKETQYF. The CDR3 nucleotides read TGTGCCAGCAGCCTTGGACTAGCGGGAGGGTTAAAAGAGACCCAGTACTTC. This chain links TRBV5-4 with TRBJ2-5; 15 bases align to TRBD2. Germline V gene data show CDR1 as SGHNT and CDR2 as YYREEE (reference sequence). V lost 4 bases to trimming and J lost 3 bases; unmatched junction nucleotides: 7. The CDR3 sequence is 17 residues long.

The chain couples TRBV4-3 to TRBJ2-7; TRBD1 agrees at 8 bases. CDR3 length: 16 residues. The ends lost 0 bases at V and 2 bases at J; junction bases unmatched: 6. Germline values: CDR1 LGHNA, CDR2 YSLEER. CDR3 region: CASSQDSPGQAYEQYF. The CDR3 region has the DNA TGCGCCAGCAGCCAAGATTCCCCGGGACAGGCCTACGAGCAGTACTTC.

The chain is built from TRBV12-5 and TRBJ2-7; a possible D gene is TRBD1 (6 bases). The CDR3 spans 16 residues. Trimming took off 5 bases at V and 0 bases at J, with 17 bases between the two ends. Germline values: CDR1 LGHNT, CDR2 FRNRAP. The CDR3 DNA reads TGTGCTAGTGGTCCCCCGGGACACCCTATCTCCTACGAGCAGTACTTC. Its protein product is CASGPPGHPISYEQYF.

This clone was counted a single time. This rearrangement joins TRBV7-8 to TRBJ2-5, with TRBD2 as a possible D gene (5 bases). V was pared by 0 bases and J by 0 bases, with 14 bases between. Germline-derived CDR1 and CDR2 are SGHVS and FQNEAQ. The length of the CDR3 is 17 residues. The CDR3 sequence: CASSLAVSGRYQETQYF. Written as DNA, the CDR3 is TGTGCCAGCAGCTTAGCGGTCAGCGGAAGGTACCAAGAGACCCAGTACTTC.

Details on this clone: The junction shows a germline mismatch at one end, possibly a read error. Other DNA sequences in this sample translate to the same CDR3. The chain recombines TRBV5-4 with TRBJ1-6, with 8 bases fitting TRBD1. The V gene's germline CDR1 is SGHNT and CDR2 YYREEE (reference sequence). The CDR3 has 15 amino acids. CDR3 in amino acids: CASSPRGPNNSPLHF. DNA of the CDR3: TGTGCCAGCAGCCCCAGGGGGCCAAATAATTCCCCCCTCCACTTT.

This chain uses TRBV14 with TRBJ2-1; 13 bases fit TRBD2. The junction had 11 bases not matched to a gene; V was cut back by 2 bases and J by 7 bases. CDR3 length: 18 amino acids. Germline values: CDR1 SGHDN, CDR2 FVKESK. The CDR3: CASSQPGTSGKTGNEQFF. CDR3 DNA: TGTGCCAGCAGCCAACCCGGGACTAGCGGGAAGACCGGGAATGAGCAGTTCTTC.

The gene calls are TRBV6-6 and TRBJ1-1; a weak D match, TRBD1 (6 bases). The CDR3 runs to 15 residues. V was shortened by 5 bases and J by 4 bases, with 17 bases between the two germline ends. Germline lookup yields CDR1 MNHNY and CDR2 SVGAGI (reference sequence). In DNA, the CDR3 is TGTGCCAGCAGTCAGGCAGGGGTACGCGGCACTGAAGCTTTCTTT. Protein product: CASSQAGVRGTEAFF.

The chain recombines TRBV20-1 with TRBJ2-3, with 7 bases aligning to TRBD1. The length of the CDR3 is 10 residues. Germline assignment: CDR1 DFQATT and CDR2 SNEGSKA (reference sequence). The CDR3 protein is CSVGQYTQYF. For the CDR3, the DNA is TGCAGCGTGGGACAGTATACGCAGTATTTT.

This clone was detected only once. The chain couples TRBV5-4 to TRBJ1-6, with unresolved D. CDR1 is SGHNT and CDR2 is YYREEE in the germline V gene (reference sequence). V lost 4 bases and J 6 bases, leaving 14 bases between the germline ends. The CDR3 length is 15 residues. This chain's CDR3 is CASSTAKSGNSPLHF. CDR3 bases: TGTGCCAGCAGCACGGCGAAATCGGGTAATTCACCCCTCCACTTT.

The chain links TRBV2 to TRBJ2-1, with a tentative D call TRBD2 (5 bases). Trimming took off 6 bases at V and 4 bases at J, with 16 bases between the two ends. The CDR3 is 15 residues long. CDR1 SNHLY and CDR2 FYNNEI come from the germline V gene. For the CDR3, the DNA is TGTGCCAGCAGCGCACTAGGCCTGCGATACAATGAGCAGTTCTTC. Encoded protein: CASSALGLRYNEQFF.

The chain recombines TRBV2 with TRBJ2-7; D is undetermined. V was shortened by 5 bases and J by 5 bases, with 34 bases between the two germline ends. CDR3 size: 20 residues. Germline CDR1 SNHLY, CDR2 FYNNEI. CDR3 bases: TGTGCCAGCAGTTCGAAAGATCCCCAACAGTTGAGCCGTTTGCCTCACGAGCAGTACTTC. It is translated as CASSSKDPQQLSRLPHEQYF.

This clone appeared a few times. The chain carries TRBV4-3 and TRBJ2-7; a possible D gene is TRBD1 (6 bases). V dropped 0 bases and J dropped 3 bases, with 12 bases sitting between them. The length of the CDR3 is 15 residues. Germline V gives CDR1 LGHNA, CDR2 YSLEER. CDR3 sequence (DNA): TGCGCCAGCAGCCAAGATCACAGGGTTTTCTACGAGCAGTACTTC. Translating gives CASSQDHRVFYEQYF.

This clone was found once. The chain joins TRBV7-2 to TRBJ2-3, with 13 bases that match TRBD2. Germline V gene lookup returns CDR1 SGHTA and CDR2 FQGNSA. This CDR3 comprises 19 residues. V shed 1 base and J 0 bases; nucleotides not matched to a gene: 7. This CDR3 is CASSLVEGLAGLSTDTQYF. CDR3 in DNA: TGTGCCAGCAGCTTAGTTGAGGGACTAGCGGGGTTAAGCACAGATACGCAGTATTTT.

The chain uses TRBV28 and TRBJ2-1; weak D call: TRBD1 (5 bases). CDR3 length: 17 amino acids. Trimming took 7 bases from V and 7 from J, leaving 26 bases between them. The V gene's germline CDR1 is MDHEN and CDR2 SYDVKM. As DNA, the CDR3 is TGTGCCAGCATAAATATAGGCGACACAGGCCCCGCAAATGAGCAGTTCTTC. It is translated as CASINIGDTGPANEQFF.

This clone was recorded once. CDR3 nucleotides: TGTGCCAGCAGCTTAGCGGACAGGGTACAAGGAGGCTACACCTTC. Residues: CASSLADRVQGGYTF. This chain links TRBV7-9 with TRBJ1-2; 8 bases are a match to TRBD1. J lost 8 bases, V lost 0 bases, and 8 bases had no gene match. Germline-derived CDR1 and CDR2 are SEHNR and FQNEAQ (reference sequence). CDR3 length: 15 residues.

This rearrangement joins TRBV6-5 to TRBJ1-2; D is undetermined. Germline assignment: CDR1 MNHEY and CDR2 SVGAGI. Trimming took off 2 bases at V and 5 bases at J, with 6 bases between the two ends. The CDR3 is made up of 12 amino acids. This chain's CDR3 is CASSYLGYGYTF. As DNA, the CDR3 is TGTGCCAGCAGTTACCTAGGATATGGCTACACCTTC.

This chain joins TRBV9 and TRBJ1-2, with 10 bases that match TRBD1. The CDR3 length is 15 residues. Trimming cost V 3 bases and J 4 bases; bases outside gene matches: 6. Germline CDR1 and CDR2: SGDLS and YYNGEE. The CDR3 region has the DNA TGTGCCAGCAGCGGCCCCCGGGACAGGGGCTATGGCTACACCTTC. Its translation: CASSGPRDRGYGYTF.

This chain links TRBV6-4 with TRBJ1-1, with no clear D. V was pared by 3 bases and J by 11 bases, with 16 bases between. Germline V gene lookup returns CDR1 MRHNA and CDR2 SNTAGT. The CDR3 loop spans 13 amino acids. The CDR3 DNA reads TGTGCCAGCAGTGAGGATTCAGACTTTGGGGCTTTCTTT. As protein: CASSEDSDFGAFF.

The chain combines TRBV5-1 with TRBJ1-6; a weak D match, TRBD1 (6 bases). Trimming stripped 3 bases from V and 8 bases from J, with 12 bases between. The CDR3 runs to 14 residues. The germline gives CDR1 SGHRS, CDR2 YFSETQ. CDR3 amino acids: CASSSRDKDSPLHF. In DNA form, the CDR3 reads TGCGCCAGCAGCTCCCGGGACAAAGATTCACCCCTCCACTTT.

The chain links TRBV11-1 to TRBJ2-5; weak D call: TRBD2 (6 bases). The CDR3 runs to 15 residues. Trimming stripped 3 bases from V and 3 bases from J, with 14 bases between. In germline, CDR1 is SGHAT, CDR2 FQDESV (reference sequence). The CDR3 sequence is CASSLRGGQKETQYF. CDR3 sequence (DNA): TGTGCCAGCAGCTTGCGGGGCGGTCAGAAAGAGACCCAGTACTTC.

The genes are TRBV27 and TRBJ2-7; perhaps TRBD2 as D (6 bases). The germline gives CDR1 MNHEY, CDR2 SMNVEV (reference sequence). This CDR3 spans 15 amino acids. The ends were cut back, 3 bases at V and 0 bases at J, with 12 bases in the middle. CDR3 nucleotides: TGTGCCAGCAGTTTTAGCGGTGCAAGCTCCTACGAGCAGTACTTC. Translated: CASSFSGASSYEQYF.

This clone was seen only a few times. This chain uses TRBV4-1 with TRBJ2-3; TRBD2 matches 12 bases. The CDR3 spans 21 residues. The junction had 16 bases not matched to a gene; V was cut back by 0 bases and J by 3 bases. The V gene's germline CDR1 is MGHRA and CDR2 YSYEKL. CDR3 bases: TGCGCCAGCAGCCAAGATAATCCGACTAGCGGGGGCCCACTATCGACAGATACGCAGTATTTT. This encodes CASSQDNPTSGGPLSTDTQYF.

This chain links TRBV5-6 with TRBJ2-7; no reliable D call. Germline V gives CDR1 SGHDT, CDR2 YYEEEE. Trimming removed 2 bases from V and 6 bases from J, with 12 bases in between. The CDR3 is 13 amino acids. CDR3 coding DNA: TGTGCCAGCAGCTTCCGGAGACGAAGCGAGCAGTACTTC. Translated, it gives CASSFRRRSEQYF.